This entry lists 27 T cell receptor beta chains sequenced from one sample in a study of shared clonotypes between healthy human individuals. Clones were sequenced by immunoSEQ multiplex PCR, and TCRdb holds only the in-frame ones, with some missing. The profile shows just over 2,000,000 clones, around 95% of them singletons. Sequenced material: naive CD4+ T cells sorted from blood. Subset denoted: CD45RA+ positively selected. These receptors were collected from a man aged 18-30 years in good health.

The genes are TRBV10-3 and TRBJ1-2, with 9 bases lining up with TRBD1. Germline V lookup: CDR1 ENHRY, CDR2 SYGVKD. Germline trimming cut 3 bases from V and 4 bases from J; bases unmatched to any gene: 12. The CDR3 totals 17 residues. DNA of the CDR3: TGTGCCATCAGTGATCCCCTGGACAGGGGAGAGGGCTATGGCTACACCTTC. Translation: CAISDPLDRGEGYGYTF.

The chain carries TRBV4-1 and TRBJ1-3, with D uncertain. Germline loops: CDR1 MGHRA, CDR2 YSYEKL. The V end was cut by 1 base, the J end by 11 bases, with 21 bases between. The CDR3 extends over 16 amino acids. The CDR3 sequence: CASSQGLAPAVQPIYF. In DNA form, the CDR3 reads TGCGCCAGCAGCCAAGGCTTGGCACCGGCCGTACAGCCCATATATTTT.

V and J are TRBV4-1 and TRBJ2-1, with D unresolved. The CDR3 sequence is 12 residues long. Trimming cost V 1 base and J 4 bases, with 2 bases left between them. The V gene's germline CDR1 is MGHRA and CDR2 YSYEKL. Written as DNA, the CDR3 is TGCGCCAGCAGCCAAGGGTACAATGAGCAGTTCTTC. The encoded protein is CASSQGYNEQFF.

The rearrangement joins TRBV5-6 to TRBJ2-5; 7 bases fit TRBD2. This CDR3 has 14 amino acids. Per germline, CDR1 SGHDT and CDR2 YYEEEE. V shed 2 bases, J shed 3 bases, and the junction held 4 bases outside the gene matches. CDR3: CASSFGLAEETQYF. The CDR3 DNA follows: TGTGCCAGCAGCTTTGGGCTAGCGGAAGAGACCCAGTACTTC.

The chain joins TRBV10-3 to TRBJ1-6; D is unresolved. Germline CDR1 reads ENHRY; CDR2 reads SYGVKD. The CDR3 extends over 15 amino acids. The germline V and J ends were trimmed by 4 bases and 9 bases, with 16 bases remaining between them. The CDR3 reads CAISADPQTGSPLHF. The CDR3 DNA sequence: TGTGCCATCAGTGCCGATCCTCAGACGGGTTCACCCCTCCACTTT.

This chain uses TRBV10-3 with TRBJ1-2, with 7 bases aligning to TRBD1. V lost 2 bases to trimming and J lost 2 bases; unmatched junction nucleotides: 2. Germline V gene sequence: CDR1 ENHRY, CDR2 SYGVKD. There are 14 residues in the CDR3. For the CDR3, the DNA is TGTGCCATCAGTGAGGGACAGGCGAACTATGGCTACACCTTC. Its translation is CAISEGQANYGYTF.

Note on this clone: Additional DNA sequences in this sample encode the identical CDR3. The CDR3 DNA reads TGTGCCAGCAGTGAAGGTGGAAATGAAAAACTGTTTTTT. Translating it yields CASSEGGNEKLFF. The chain uses TRBV6-1 and TRBJ1-4; D is uncertain. V was clipped by 1 base and J by 5 bases, with 5 bases between them. CDR1 is MNHNS and CDR2 is SASEGT in the germline V gene. The CDR3 covers 13 residues.

The chain combines TRBV6-1 with TRBJ2-6; either TRBD1 or TRBD2 may fit D (6 bases each). The V end lost 4 bases, the J end lost 1 base, and 14 bases lay between the germline ends. The CDR3 runs 17 residues. In germline, CDR1 is MNHNS, CDR2 SASEGT. In nucleotides, the CDR3 is TGTGCCAGCAGTGGAACAGGGACTTGGTCTGGGGCCAACGTCCTGACTTTC. Translating gives CASSGTGTWSGANVLTF.

The J gene is TRBJ1-5, the V gene TRBV19; TRBD1 matches 8 bases. Trimming at V came to 5 bases and at J to 7 bases, leaving 7 bases not matched to a gene. From germline, CDR1 is LNHDA and CDR2 SQIVND (reference sequence). This CDR3 has 14 amino acids. DNA for the CDR3: TGTGCCAGTAGTTCCGACAGGGGTGCCCAGCCCCAGCATTTT. It encodes CASSSDRGAQPQHF.

In this sample, this clone turned up once. The chain is built from TRBV18 and TRBJ1-1; a weak D match, TRBD1 (6 bases). The CDR3 runs to 14 residues. The ends were cut back, 0 bases at V and 7 bases at J, with 12 bases in the middle. The germline V gene encodes CDR1 KGHSH and CDR2 LQKENI. The CDR3 is CASSPPSGQYEAFF. DNA for the CDR3: TGTGCCAGCTCACCACCGTCTGGACAGTATGAAGCTTTCTTT.

The V call is TRBV10-3, the J call TRBJ1-4; 7 positions agree with TRBD1. Looked up from germline, CDR1 is ENHRY and CDR2 is SYGVKD. The CDR3 has 13 amino acids. With V trimmed by 11 bases and J by 3 bases, 6 bases remained unmatched. CDR3 coding DNA: TGTGCCTCCTGGGACAGCCCTAATGAAAAACTGTTTTTT. Its translation is CASWDSPNEKLFF.

The chain is built from TRBV28 and TRBJ1-1, with 7 bases fitting TRBD1. V gave up 7 bases and J gave up 1 base; unmatched junction bases: 6. The CDR3 has 14 amino acids. Germline V gives CDR1 MDHEN, CDR2 SYDVKM. This CDR3 is CASMGHRGNTEAFF. CDR3 DNA sequence: TGTGCCAGCATGGGTCACAGGGGGAACACTGAAGCTTTCTTT.

The rearrangement uses TRBV18 and TRBJ1-2, with TRBD1 matching 9 bases. CDR3 size: 17 residues. Per the germline V gene, CDR1 is KGHSH and CDR2 is LQKENI. V lost 0 bases to trimming and J lost 0 bases; unmatched junction nucleotides: 5. The CDR3 DNA reads TGTGCCAGCTCACCACCGGGAGGGACAGGGTCTAACTATGGCTACACCTTC. Its translation: CASSPPGGTGSNYGYTF. The entire variable domain, with the rest obtained from reference TRBV18 and TRBJ1-2, is as follows: NAGVMQNPRHLVRRRGQEARLRCSPMKGHSHVYWYRQLPEEGLKFMVYLQKENIIDESGMPKERFSAEFPKEGPSILRIQQVVRGDSAAYFCASSPPGGTGSNYGYTFGSGTRLTVV.

Details on this clone: A much bigger clone sits one base away, suggesting this may be a read error. Different DNA sequences within this sample yield the same CDR3. The chain combines TRBV25-1 with TRBJ2-7; D remains unclear. CDR3 length: 11 amino acids. The ends were cut back, 5 bases at V and 3 bases at J, with 5 bases in the middle. Germline V gives CDR1 MGHDK, CDR2 SYGVNS. The CDR3 here is CASSNLYEQYF. The CDR3 DNA reads as TGTGCCAGCAGTAATCTCTACGAGCAGTACTTC.

This chain connects TRBV12-5 to TRBJ1-3, with a weak D call TRBD1 (5 bases). Germline-derived CDR1 and CDR2 are LGHNT and FRNRAP. This CDR3 spans 14 amino acids. V was shortened by 5 bases and J by 2 bases, with 10 bases between the two germline ends. CDR3 in amino acids: CASGPPGPGNTIYF. The DNA of the CDR3 is TGTGCTAGTGGTCCACCGGGACCTGGAAACACCATATATTTT.

Remarks on this clone: Different DNA sequences within this sample yield the same CDR3. V usage is TRBV6-1 and J usage is TRBJ2-7; D unresolved. Germline V gene data show CDR1 as MNHNS and CDR2 as SASEGT. The CDR3 contains 14 residues. V lost 4 bases to trimming and J lost 0 bases, with 10 bases between them. The CDR3 loop reads CASSVGGSSYEQYF. The CDR3 DNA is TGTGCCAGCAGTGTAGGCGGATCCTCCTACGAGCAGTACTTC.

The CDR3 reads CAISSSSGPYNEQFF. The CDR3 DNA reads as TGTGCCATCAGTTCCTCTAGCGGACCCTACAATGAGCAGTTCTTC. The chain is built from TRBV10-3 and TRBJ2-1, with 7 bases that match TRBD2. The V gene end was trimmed by 5 bases and the J gene end by 2 bases; junction bases not matched to a gene: 6. The CDR3 has 15 residues. The germline V gene encodes CDR1 ENHRY and CDR2 SYGVKD.

This clone has a single count. The J gene is TRBJ2-7, the V gene TRBV7-2; 7 bases agree with TRBD1. Germline-derived CDR1 and CDR2 are SGHTA and FQGNSA. Losses at the gene ends were 5 bases for V and 2 bases for J; bases not matched to a gene: 6. The CDR3 loop spans 14 amino acids. CDR3: CASSALQGPYEQYF. CDR3 coding DNA: TGTGCCAGCAGCGCGTTACAGGGGCCCTACGAGCAGTACTTC.

In its sample, this clone was seen once. V gene TRBV28 combines with J gene TRBJ1-5; D not certain. The CDR3 runs 14 residues. V dropped 2 bases and J dropped 3 bases, with 8 bases sitting between them. Germline V gene lookup returns CDR1 MDHEN and CDR2 SYDVKM. CDR3 DNA sequence: TGTGCCAGCAGTTTAGCACAGTACAATCAGCCCCAGCATTTT. It encodes CASSLAQYNQPQHF.

This chain joins TRBV2 and TRBJ1-5; D unresolved. The germline CDR1 and CDR2 sequences are SNHLY and FYNNEI. The length of the CDR3 is 16 residues. The ends were cut back, 0 bases at V and 0 bases at J, with 9 bases in the middle. In DNA form, the CDR3 reads TGTGCCAGCAGTGAAGCCCCGACGGTTAGCAATCAGCCCCAGCATTTT. This encodes CASSEAPTVSNQPQHF.

This clone occurred once. J is TRBJ2-7 and V is TRBV10-3; either TRBD1 or TRBD2 may supply D (5 bases each). This CDR3 has 15 residues. CDR1 and CDR2 from the germline V gene are ENHRY and SYGVKD. V was cut by 6 bases and J by 4 bases, with 19 bases left in between. In DNA, the CDR3 is TGTGCCATCAGGGGGGAAGAGGGAGCGAGGTACGAGCAGTACTTC. It is translated as CAIRGEEGARYEQYF.

The rearrangement links TRBV6-4 to TRBJ2-3; no definite D call. Trimming shortened V by 2 bases and J by 5 bases, and 5 bases separated the two germline ends. The CDR3 covers 12 residues. Germline CDR1 reads MRHNA; CDR2 reads SNTAGT. The chain's CDR3 is CASSDHGDTQYF. The CDR3 region has the DNA TGTGCCAGCAGTGACCATGGAGATACGCAGTATTTT.

The chain has TRBV4-2 and TRBJ1-4; 7 nucleotides match TRBD1. The germline gives CDR1 LGHNA, CDR2 YNFKEQ. V was pared by 3 bases and J by 7 bases, with 5 bases of the junction left unmatched. CDR3 length: 14 amino acids. This CDR3 is CASSQTGLSEKLFF. CDR3 sequence (DNA): TGTGCCAGCAGCCAGACAGGGCTTAGTGAAAAACTGTTTTTT.

The rearrangement uses TRBV18 and TRBJ1-4; a possible D gene is TRBD1 (5 bases). This CDR3 comprises 14 residues. CDR1 KGHSH and CDR2 LQKENI come from the germline V gene. V shed 1 base and J shed 4 bases, with 7 bases lying between them. CDR3 residues: CASSPRQGNEKLFF. In DNA form, the CDR3 reads TGTGCCAGCTCACCACGGCAGGGTAATGAAAAACTGTTTTTT.

The V gene is TRBV4-1, the J gene TRBJ1-6; 10 nucleotides line up with TRBD1. The CDR3 contains 17 residues. Germline loops: CDR1 MGHRA, CDR2 YSYEKL. The junction had 5 bases not matched to a gene; V was cut back by 0 bases and J by 6 bases. The CDR3 DNA follows: TGCGCCAGCAGCCAAGAGAGACAGGGGGCGCGTAATTCACCCCTCCACTTT. This encodes CASSQERQGARNSPLHF.

This chain links TRBV13 with TRBJ2-7; 9 nucleotides line up with TRBD1. The V gene end was trimmed by 5 bases and the J gene end by 6 bases; junction bases not matched to a gene: 8. The germline CDR1 and CDR2 sequences are PRHDT and FYEKMQ (reference sequence). This CDR3 region has 14 residues. The CDR3 region is CASSRPGTGSEQYF. CDR3 DNA sequence: TGTGCCAGCAGCCGGCCCGGGACAGGGAGCGAGCAGTACTTC. Drawing the rest from reference TRBV13 and TRBJ2-7, the complete variable domain is AAGVIQSPRHLIKEKRETATLKCYPIPRHDTVYWYQQGPGQDPQFLISFYEKMQSDKGSIPDRFSAQQFSDYHSELNMSSLELGDSALYFCASSRPGTGSEQYFGPGTRLTVT.

This clone was seen once. V gene TRBV19 combines with J gene TRBJ1-2; 7 bases are shared with TRBD1. CDR3 length equals 17 residues. In germline, CDR1 is LNHDA, CDR2 SQIVND (reference sequence). The ends lost 4 bases at V and 6 bases at J; junction bases unmatched: 17. CDR3 sequence (DNA): TGTGCCAGTAGTACGACAGGGAAATCGTTACTGAACAATGGCTACACCTTC. This codes for CASSTTGKSLLNNGYTF.